This T cell receptor (beta chain) was observed in a study of blood T cell repertoires in COVID-19. Trimming at V came to 3 bases and at J to 0 bases, leaving 5 bases not matched to a gene. This CDR3 has 16 amino acids. Germline CDR1 and CDR2: MDHEN and SYDVKM. Profiling relied on immunoSEQ multiplex PCR, and the TCRdb table lists in-frame clones only, not all of them. The table records roughly 200,000 clones, roughly 80% of them present only once. The sequence was collected from a woman aged 45-60 years who had been exposed to COVID-19. Material: PBMCs or T cells enriched from blood (not recorded which). This chain joins TRBV28 and TRBJ1-1; TRBD1 matches 9 bases. The CDR3 reads CASSFSWTGVNTEAFF. The CDR3 coding sequence is TGTGCCAGCAGTTTCTCCTGGACAGGGGTGAACACTGAAGCTTTCTTT.